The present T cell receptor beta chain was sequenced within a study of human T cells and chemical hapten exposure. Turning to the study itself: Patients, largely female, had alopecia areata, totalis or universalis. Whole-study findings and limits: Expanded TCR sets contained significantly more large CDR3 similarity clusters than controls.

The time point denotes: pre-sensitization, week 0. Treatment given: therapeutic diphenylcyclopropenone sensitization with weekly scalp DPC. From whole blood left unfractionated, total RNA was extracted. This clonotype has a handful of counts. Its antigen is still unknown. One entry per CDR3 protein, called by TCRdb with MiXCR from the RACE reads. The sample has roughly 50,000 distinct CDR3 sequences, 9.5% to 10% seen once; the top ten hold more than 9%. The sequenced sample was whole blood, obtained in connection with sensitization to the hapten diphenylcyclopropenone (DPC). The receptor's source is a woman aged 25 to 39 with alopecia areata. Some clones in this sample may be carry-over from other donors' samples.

This chain's CDR3 is CSAKGMADTQYF. CDR3 nucleotide sequence: TGCAGTGCTAAAGGGATGGCAGATACGCAGTATTTT. The J gene is TRBJ2-3, the V gene TRBV20-1, with D hard to call. The CDR3 spans 12 residues. Trimming stripped 4 bases from V and 4 bases from J, with 9 bases between. CDR1 is DFQATT, CDR2 SNEGSKA, per germline (reference sequence).